The text below deals with one T cell receptor beta chain. Only in-frame clones appear in the TCRdb table, and some are missing; sequencing was by immunoSEQ multiplex PCR. The sample has about 270,000 clones; over 75% are singletons. Unmatched junction bases numbered 4, after V lost 5 bases and J lost 1 base. This CDR3 comprises 14 residues. Germline V gives CDR1 PRHDT, CDR2 FYEKMQ (reference sequence). The sample comes from a study of blood T cell repertoires in COVID-19. The wider study: Whether acute or convalescent, the COVID-19 samples came from the United States, Italy and Spain.

Assignment of participants to cohorts was predicated upon participant-reported clinical history. What was sequenced was PBMCs or T cells enriched from blood (not recorded which). The sequence derives from a man between 18 and 29 years old who had recovered from COVID-19. J is TRBJ2-5 and V is TRBV13; TRBD1 matches at 7 bases. This CDR3 is CASSIRQGQETQYF. CDR3 in DNA: TGTGCCAGCAGCATTAGACAGGGCCAAGAGACCCAGTACTTC.